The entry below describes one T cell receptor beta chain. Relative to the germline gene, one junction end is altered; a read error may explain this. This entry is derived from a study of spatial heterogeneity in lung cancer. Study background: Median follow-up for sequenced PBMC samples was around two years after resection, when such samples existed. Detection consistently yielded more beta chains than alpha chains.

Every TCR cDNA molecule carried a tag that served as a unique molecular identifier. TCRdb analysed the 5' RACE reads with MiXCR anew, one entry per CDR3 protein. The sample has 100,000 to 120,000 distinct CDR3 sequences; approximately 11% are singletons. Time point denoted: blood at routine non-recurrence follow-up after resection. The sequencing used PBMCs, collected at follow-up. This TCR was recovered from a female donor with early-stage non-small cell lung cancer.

The CDR3 DNA follows: TGTGTCAGCATCACGCTCAATCAGCCCCAGCATTTT. It yields the protein CVSITLNQPQHF. The chain employs TRBV28 and TRBJ1-5; D remains unclear. The CDR3 is 12 amino acids. Germline V gene lookup returns CDR1 MDHEN and CDR2 SYDVKM.